This passage covers 28 T cell receptor beta chains from one sample sequenced in a study of blood T cell repertoires in COVID-19 (dated by TCRdb to the early 2020s). The library relied on the immunoSEQ multiplex PCR assay. TCRdb obtained this table from immuneACCESS and retained in-frame rearrangements with V and J assigned. These tables miss some clones; where compared with another copy, unresolved V genes account for less than half of the shortfall, and the remainder is unexplained. In all, the sample holds about 160,000 clones, and more than 85% of those were seen once. The top ten constitute roughly 7% of the sample. Sequencing was done on a sample of PBMCs or T cells enriched from blood (not recorded which). These receptors all come from a woman between 45 and 65 years old who had recovered from COVID-19.

This clone appeared a single time. This rearrangement joins TRBV28 to TRBJ1-1; 8 bases line up with TRBD1. The germline V gene encodes CDR1 MDHEN and CDR2 SYDVKM. This CDR3 is 15 amino acids long. Trimming at V came to 3 bases and at J to 4 bases, leaving 7 bases not matched to a gene. CDR3 loop: CASSLSRGPSTEAFF. The CDR3 region has the DNA TGTGCCAGCAGTTTGAGCAGGGGGCCGAGCACTGAAGCTTTCTTT.

This clone was counted between two and nine times. The chain links TRBV2 to TRBJ2-7; TRBD1 aligns across 8 bases. The length of the CDR3 is 15 residues. V lost 7 bases, J lost 2 bases, and 10 bases stayed unmatched. Germline CDR1 and CDR2: SNHLY and FYNNEI. The CDR3 DNA reads as TGTGCCAGCAAGACGCAGGGGGCTCCTACCTACGAGCAGTACTTC. Protein product: CASKTQGAPTYEQYF.

The CDR3 sequence is CASRNAGTINSYEQYF. As DNA, the CDR3 is TGTGCCAGCAGGAATGCCGGGACTATCAATTCCTACGAGCAGTACTTC. This chain connects TRBV28 to TRBJ2-7; 7 bases map to TRBD2. V lost 6 bases to trimming and J lost 1 base; unmatched junction nucleotides: 12. Germline V gene data show CDR1 as MDHEN and CDR2 as SYDVKM. CDR3 length: 16 residues. Full variable domain (remainder filled in from reference TRBV28 and TRBJ2-7): DVKVTQSSRYLVKRTGEKVFLECVQDMDHENMFWYRQDPGLGLRLIYFSYDVKMKEKGDIPEGYSVSREKKERFSLILESASTNQTSMYLCASRNAGTINSYEQYFGPGTRLTVT.

The rearrangement joins TRBV2 to TRBJ2-7, with TRBD1 identical over 8 bases. There are 14 residues in the CDR3. Germline trimming cut 2 bases from V and 5 bases from J; bases unmatched to any gene: 5. CDR1 and CDR2 from the germline V gene are SNHLY and FYNNEI. The CDR3 region has the DNA TGTGCCAGCAGTGAAACAGGGGGTTTCCACGAGCAGTACTTC. Its translation: CASSETGGFHEQYF. The full variable domain, with the rest looked up from reference TRBV2 and TRBJ2-7, is EPEVTQTPSHQVTQMGQEVILRCVPISNHLYFYWYRQILGQKVEFLVSFYNNEISEKSEIFDDQFSVERPDGSNFTLKIRSTKLEDSAMYFCASSETGGFHEQYFGPGTRLTVT.

The rearrangement uses TRBV18 and TRBJ2-1; D is unresolved. This CDR3 spans 17 amino acids. Trimming stripped 0 bases from V and 3 bases from J, with 15 bases between. Germline V gene lookup returns CDR1 KGHSH and CDR2 LQKENI. The CDR3 region is CASSPPNGPTYYNEQFF. CDR3 sequence (DNA): TGTGCCAGCTCACCACCGAATGGGCCCACCTACTACAATGAGCAGTTCTTC.

The V gene is TRBV9, the J gene TRBJ1-5; no definite D call. Germline values: CDR1 SGDLS, CDR2 YYNGEE. This CDR3 has 13 residues. The V and J ends lost 0 bases and 6 bases respectively, with 7 bases between them. The chain's CDR3 is CASSVEPGQPQHF. For the CDR3, the DNA is TGTGCCAGCAGCGTAGAACCCGGTCAGCCCCAGCATTTT.

The rearrangement links TRBV5-4 to TRBJ1-2; TRBD1 matches at 9 bases. V was pared by 4 bases and J by 7 bases, with 11 bases of the junction left unmatched. CDR1 SGHNT and CDR2 YYREEE come from the germline V gene (reference sequence). The CDR3 is 15 residues long. CDR3 nucleotides: TGTGCCAGCAGCCCTCAATGGGACAGGGAGGGTGGCTACACCTTC. Amino acids: CASSPQWDREGGYTF.

The V gene is TRBV18, the J gene TRBJ2-7; 7 nucleotides match TRBD1. The V gene end was trimmed by 1 base and the J gene end by 1 base; junction bases not matched to a gene: 1. In germline, CDR1 is KGHSH, CDR2 LQKENI. The CDR3 covers 14 residues. CDR3 nucleotides: TGTGCCAGCTCACCACGGACAGGTTCCTACGAGCAGTACTTC. Protein: CASSPRTGSYEQYF.

The CDR3 reads CASSQGGGYEQYF. For the CDR3, the DNA is TGTGCCAGCAGCCAGGGCGGGGGGTACGAGCAGTACTTC. The chain is built from TRBV7-9 and TRBJ2-7; TRBD2 aligns across 8 bases. The CDR3 sequence is 13 residues long. CDR1 is SEHNR and CDR2 is FQNEAQ in the germline V gene (reference sequence). V was clipped by 5 bases and J by 4 bases; unmatched bases: 4.

The gene calls are TRBV15 and TRBJ2-7; TRBD1 aligns across 8 bases. Germline values: CDR1 LNHNV, CDR2 YYDKDF (reference sequence). V shed 2 bases, J shed 2 bases, and the junction held 8 bases outside the gene matches. This CDR3 is built from 16 residues. The CDR3 is CATSRNVPGQAYEQYF. Written as DNA, the CDR3 is TGTGCCACCAGCAGAAACGTCCCGGGACAGGCCTACGAGCAGTACTTC. The whole variable domain, remainder taken from reference TRBV15 and TRBJ2-7, is DAMVIQNPRYQVTQFGKPVTLSCSQTLNHNVMYWYQQKSSQAPKLLFHYYDKDFNNEADTPDNFQSRRPNTSFCFLDIRSPGLGDTAMYLCATSRNVPGQAYEQYFGPGTRLTVT.

V is TRBV4-3 and J is TRBJ2-7; D is perhaps TRBD1 (6 bases). The V and J ends lost 0 bases and 0 bases respectively, with 9 bases between them. Germline lookup yields CDR1 LGHNA and CDR2 YSLEER. The CDR3 spans 15 residues. Here the CDR3 DNA reads TGCGCCAGCAGCCAAGAGCAGGGGATCTCCTACGAGCAGTACTTC. The encoded protein is CASSQEQGISYEQYF.

The chain recombines TRBV28 with TRBJ1-2; 10 bases map to TRBD1. The CDR3 sequence is 16 residues long. V trimming: 4 bases; J trimming: 7 bases; junction bases outside the gene matches: 12. CDR1 and CDR2 (germline): MDHEN, SYDVKM. CDR3 nucleotides: TGTGCCAGCAGTTCGTCCGGGACAGGGGTAATCAGTGGCTACACCTTC. This sequence encodes CASSSSGTGVISGYTF.

This chain uses TRBV28 with TRBJ2-3; possibly TRBD1 for D (5 bases). Germline CDR1 reads MDHEN; CDR2 reads SYDVKM. There are 15 residues in the CDR3. Trimming left V 4 bases short and J 0 bases short, with 11 bases between. This CDR3 is CASSSQVASTDTQYF. As DNA, the CDR3 is TGTGCCAGCAGTTCACAGGTAGCTAGCACAGATACGCAGTATTTT. The full variable domain, with the rest looked up from reference TRBV28 and TRBJ2-3, is DVKVTQSSRYLVKRTGEKVFLECVQDMDHENMFWYRQDPGLGLRLIYFSYDVKMKEKGDIPEGYSVSREKKERFSLILESASTNQTSMYLCASSSQVASTDTQYFGPGTRLTVL.

This sequence joins TRBV27 and TRBJ2-7; TRBD1 agrees at 8 bases. CDR1 and CDR2 from the germline V gene are MNHEY and SMNVEV (reference sequence). Germline trimming cut 10 bases from V and 5 bases from J; bases unmatched to any gene: 16. The CDR3 length is 15 residues. CDR3 loop: CANDGQRTGRHEQYF. The CDR3, as DNA: TGTGCCAACGACGGACAAAGGACAGGGAGACACGAGCAGTACTTC.

The genes are TRBV20-1 and TRBJ1-1, with 8 bases aligning to TRBD1. CDR3 length equals 14 residues. V was clipped by 3 bases and J by 3 bases; unmatched bases: 6. Germline CDR1 reads DFQATT; CDR2 reads SNEGSKA (reference sequence). The chain's CDR3 is CSASTGGLDTEAFF. The CDR3 DNA is TGCAGTGCTAGTACAGGGGGGTTGGACACTGAAGCTTTCTTT.

The chain employs TRBV28 and TRBJ2-4; D is perhaps TRBD2 (6 bases). This CDR3 has 16 residues. Germline V gene sequence: CDR1 MDHEN, CDR2 SYDVKM. Trimming stripped 6 bases from V and 0 bases from J, with 15 bases between. The CDR3 sequence: CASSPRRGGAKNIQYF. The CDR3 DNA reads TGTGCCAGCAGCCCTCGGCGGGGCGGAGCCAAAAACATTCAGTACTTC.

CDR3 protein: CSFARPNKRQVLYF. CDR3 in DNA: TGCAGCTTCGCCCGCCCGAACAAACGACAGGTTCTGTACTTC. This sequence joins TRBV29-1 and TRBJ2-4; a weak D match, TRBD1 (6 bases). The CDR3 consists of 14 residues. Germline CDR1 SQVTM, CDR2 ANQGSEA. V lost 8 bases and J 15 bases, leaving 29 bases between the germline ends.

The sample holds one count of this clone. The chain has TRBV3-1 (or the pseudogene TRBV3-2) and TRBJ2-3; possible D gene TRBD2, 6 bases. Per germline, CDR1 LGHDT and CDR2 YNNKEL (reference sequence). V shed 1 base and J shed 2 bases, with 10 bases lying between them. CDR3 length: 15 amino acids. The CDR3 spells CASSQVSGTTDTQYF. The CDR3 nucleotides read TGTGCCAGCAGCCAAGTTAGCGGCACCACAGATACGCAGTATTTT.

The chain combines TRBV28 with TRBJ2-3; 8 bases fit TRBD2. This CDR3 is built from 15 residues. V was pared by 4 bases and J by 0 bases, with 3 bases of the junction left unmatched. From germline, CDR1 is MDHEN and CDR2 SYDVKM. CDR3 coding DNA: TGTGCCAGCAGTTCCCCTAGCGGGAGCACAGATACGCAGTATTTT. Its translation is CASSSPSGSTDTQYF.

The chain combines TRBV2 with TRBJ2-5; 12 bases are a match to TRBD2. The CDR3 is made up of 16 amino acids. In germline, CDR1 is SNHLY, CDR2 FYNNEI. V dropped 3 bases and J dropped 4; count of bases not matched to a gene: 6. The CDR3 sequence: CASSDPSSGRVETQYF. In nucleotides, the CDR3 is TGTGCCAGCAGTGACCCCTCTAGCGGGAGGGTAGAGACCCAGTACTTC.

The J gene is TRBJ2-3, the V gene TRBV5-1, with TRBD2 matching 10 bases. Trimming took 3 bases from V and 5 from J; bases not matched to a gene: 6. Germline V gives CDR1 SGHRS, CDR2 YFSETQ. This CDR3 spans 15 amino acids. CDR3 coding DNA: TGCGCCAGCAGCTGGGCTAGCGGGAGTCAAGATACGCAGTATTTT. Translating it yields CASSWASGSQDTQYF. Variable domain in full (rest from reference TRBV5-1 and TRBJ2-3): KAGVTQTPRYLIKTRGQQVTLSCSPISGHRSVSWYQQTPGQGLQFLFEYFSETQRNKGNFPGRFSGRQFSNSRSEMNVSTLELGDSALYLCASSWASGSQDTQYFGPGTRLTVL.

The chain employs TRBV7-9 and TRBJ1-2; 8 bases are a match to TRBD1. The CDR3 is 13 residues long. CDR1 and CDR2 (germline): SEHNR, FQNEAQ (reference sequence). V was pared by 5 bases and J by 4 bases, with 3 bases of the junction left unmatched. This CDR3 reads CASSPGQVYGYTF. CDR3 bases: TGTGCCAGCAGCCCGGGACAGGTCTATGGCTACACCTTC.

V usage is TRBV18 and J usage is TRBJ1-2, with a tentative D call TRBD1 (5 bases). Germline lookup yields CDR1 KGHSH and CDR2 LQKENI. Between the trimmed V and J ends, which lost 7 bases and 2 bases, there was a span of 23 bases. This CDR3 is built from 17 residues. This CDR3 is CASFLTKDKQTNYGYTF. In DNA, the CDR3 is TGTGCCAGCTTCTTAACAAAGGACAAACAAACCAACTATGGCTACACCTTC.

The CDR3 bases are TGTGCCAGTAGTATCGGGAGGGACACCGGGGAGCTGTTTTTT. This codes for CASSIGRDTGELFF. This sequence joins TRBV19 and TRBJ2-2; TRBD2 matches at 8 bases. V lost 3 bases, J lost 3 bases, and 0 bases stayed unmatched. CDR3 length: 14 residues. Germline values: CDR1 LNHDA, CDR2 SQIVND (reference sequence).

This chain uses TRBV5-8 with TRBJ1-6; D is ambiguous. Germline CDR1 reads SGHTS; CDR2 reads YDEGEE. V shed 6 bases and J shed 7 bases, with 11 bases lying between them. The CDR3 is made up of 13 amino acids. The CDR3 sequence: CASKSAENSPLHF. The CDR3 coding sequence is TGTGCCAGCAAAAGCGCGGAGAATTCACCCCTCCACTTT.

This chain connects TRBV18 to TRBJ1-2, with D possibly being TRBD1 (5 bases). Germline CDR1 and CDR2: KGHSH and LQKENI. CDR3 length: 13 amino acids. Trimming took 2 bases from V and 7 from J, leaving 11 bases between them. The CDR3 sequence: CASSPGQGIGYTF. The DNA for the CDR3 is TGTGCCAGCTCACCAGGGCAGGGAATTGGCTACACCTTC. The variable domain in full, completed from reference TRBV18 and TRBJ1-2, reads NAGVMQNPRHLVRRRGQEARLRCSPMKGHSHVYWYRQLPEEGLKFMVYLQKENIIDESGMPKERFSAEFPKEGPSILRIQQVVRGDSAAYFCASSPGQGIGYTFGSGTRLTVV.

The chain joins TRBV21-1 to TRBJ1-2; the table's D call of TRBD1 was not tested on the DNA. TRBV21-1 is a known pseudogene. The CDR3 contains 17 residues. The CDR3 DNA reads TGTGCCAGCAGCAAAAGGGGGACAGGGGTTTTCAGGAATGGCTACACCTTC. Translated, it gives CASSKRGTGVFRNGYTF.

The rearrangement uses TRBV5-1 and TRBJ2-7; 10 nucleotides match TRBD1. Germline V gives CDR1 SGHRS, CDR2 YFSETQ. This CDR3 is 15 amino acids long. Losses at the gene ends were 3 bases for V and 4 bases for J; bases not matched to a gene: 7. CDR3 coding DNA: TGCGCCAGCAGCTCCACCCCGGGACAGGGGTACGAGCAGTACTTC. It yields the protein CASSSTPGQGYEQYF.